Listed below are T cell receptor beta chains from one sample, sequenced in a study of identical twins. One entry per CDR3 protein results from TCRdb running MiXCR on the 5' RACE reads. The profile shows 300,000 or so distinct CDR3 sequences, roughly 9.8% of them singletons. These same records also appear under a second study, on yellow fever vaccine responses in identical twins.

Sequencing used CD8+ T cells sorted from blood. These receptors originate from a woman aged 18 to 35 in good health. Each CDR3 is given with its conserved first and last residue. The D gene is left open where the match is weak. Clone size is given for some rows only: seen once, a few or many times, or a class if the clone is expanded.

>TRBV6-1|TRBJ1-2|many|NA
TGTGCCAGCAGGTGGGGGGGAACTGGGGGCTACACCTTC
CASRWGGTGGYTF
>TRBV29-1|TRBJ2-1|many|TRBD2
TGCAGCGTTGAGACGGCGGGAGCCGGGGCCCGTCTCTTTTACAATGAGCAGTTCTTC
CSVETAGAGARLFYNEQFF
>TRBV12-5|TRBJ1-2|few|NA
TGTGCTAGTGGTTTGGGAAGGGACGGAGGCTATGGCTACACCTTC
CASGLGRDGGYGYTF
>TRBV3-1|TRBJ2-7|NA|TRBD2
TGTGCCAGCAGCCCCCAGAGACTAGCGGGGACCTACGAGCGGTACTTC
CASSPQRLAGTYERYF
>TRBV3-1|TRBJ2-5|NA|NA
TGTGCCAGCAGCCACCGGGACCGCCAAGAGACCCAGTACTTC
CASSHRDRQETQYF
>TRBV20-1|TRBJ2-1|many|TRBD2
TGCAGTGCTAGAGCATCTAGCGGGAGAGCCGAGCAGTTCTTC
CSARASSGRAEQFF
>TRBV5-4|TRBJ2-4|few|NA
TGTGCCAGCACAGCCAAAAACATTCAGTACTTC
CASTAKNIQYF
>TRBV4-1|TRBJ2-3|many|TRBD2
TGCGCCAGCAGCCAAGGGGTAGGACTAGCGGAAGATACGCAGTATTTT
CASSQGVGLAEDTQYF
>TRBV29-1|TRBJ2-1|NA|NA
TGCAGCCCTGCACAGGGGAGGGGGAATGAGCAGTTCTTC
CSPAQGRGNEQFF
>TRBV4-1|TRBJ2-7|many|NA
TGCGCCAGCAGCCATAACGGCTTGTCGGGCTACGAGCAGTACTTC
CASSHNGLSGYEQYF
>TRBV9|TRBJ2-7|NA|NA
TGTGCCAGCAGCGTAGGGAACGAGCAGTACTTC
CASSVGNEQYF
>TRBV4-3|TRBJ2-7|many|NA
TGCGCCAGCAGCCAAGATCAAGGTCAGGACGAGCAGTACTTC
CASSQDQGQDEQYF
>TRBV5-4|TRBJ2-3|NA|TRBD1
TGTGCCAGCAGCTCTGGACAGGGTATCACAGATACGCAGTATTTT
CASSSGQGITDTQYF
>TRBV3-1|TRBJ2-3|NA|TRBD2
TGTGCCAGCAGCCAGCCCCGGGAGGGGGGAGATACGCAGTATTTT
CASSQPREGGDTQYF
>TRBV28|TRBJ1-2|NA|TRBD1
TGTGCCAGCAGTTTAAGGGACAGCATCTATGGCTACACCTTC
CASSLRDSIYGYTF
>TRBV3-1|TRBJ2-4|many|NA
TGTGCCAGCAGCCAAGCTTCGGTTGGCTGGGATTTGGGGACCAAAAACATTCAGTACTTC
CASSQASVGWDLGTKNIQYF
>TRBV28|TRBJ2-1|many|TRBD2
TGTGCCACTCTCTCTCCCGGGGCGACTAGCCCAAACCACAATGAGCAGTTCTTC
CATLSPGATSPNHNEQFF